What follows is one T cell receptor (beta chain) and its context. These data are taken from a study of Ad26.COV2.S vaccination and SARS-CoV-2 variants. Treatment defined: 19 received Ad26.COV2.S at low or high dose, single or two shots; roughly 5 received placebo; per-sample allocation not given. Repertoires come from day 63 after the first vaccine or placebo injection. The CDR3 contains 13 residues. V was pared by 1 base and J by 7 bases, with 8 bases between. Germline loops: CDR1 LNHNV, CDR2 YYDKDF (reference sequence). The table came from immunoSEQ multiplex PCR; TCRdb's copy has only in-frame clones and leaves some out. The sample carries around 310,000 clones, 90% recorded once.

The sequencing here drew on peripheral blood, taken in a trial of Ad26.COV2.S vaccine versus placebo. The chain combines TRBV15 with TRBJ2-1; D unclear. The source of this sequence is a person aged 18-60 years who received the Ad26.COV2.S COVID-19 vaccine or a placebo. Here the CDR3 reads CATSRGLMNEQFF. In nucleotides, the CDR3 is TGTGCCACCAGCAGAGGGCTAATGAATGAGCAGTTCTTC. The full variable domain, with the rest looked up from reference TRBV15 and TRBJ2-1, is DAMVIQNPRYQVTQFGKPVTLSCSQTLNHNVMYWYQQKSSQAPKLLFHYYDKDFNNEADTPDNFQSRRPNTSFCFLDIRSPGLGDTAMYLCATSRGLMNEQFFGPGTRLTVL.